This T cell receptor (beta chain) was identified in a study of vaccination effects on CD4 cells after COVID-19. ViraFEST expansion of antigen-specific CD4+ T cells with viral peptide pools preceded sequencing. Having been cultured for 10 days, the cells underwent CD4+ T cell isolation. The healthy vaccine recipients, who had no prior SARS-CoV-2 infection, showed negative nucleocapsid antibodies. TCRdb's copy holds only in-frame clones and misses some; the assay was immunoSEQ multiplex PCR. This table has around 23,000 clones, approximately 80% appearing once. This CDR3 comprises 13 residues. The V end was cut by 2 bases, the J end by 6 bases, with 10 bases between. Remarks on this clone: Its matching antigen is unknown.

This chain joins TRBV12-3 or TRBV12-4 and TRBJ1-1; possible D gene TRBD1, 5 bases. This material consisted of CD4+ T cells from PBMCs cultured with HCoV-NL63 spike peptides, taken before COVID-19 vaccination. This receptor was taken from a human donor who received a COVID-19 vaccine. The CDR3 DNA sequence: TGTGCCAGCAGTTTAACAGGCGGGGCTGAAGCTTTCTTT. This sequence encodes CASSLTGGAEAFF.